This T cell receptor beta chain derives from a study of shared clonotypes between healthy human individuals. Study results and caveats: Generation probability values for non-shared clonotypes were lower than those for clonotypes shared by all four donors.

Donors had no recently reported acute infections or vaccinations and were HIV-negative. Both subsets, CD45RA+ naive and CD45RA-negative memory, were split from the CD4+ cells. The assay was immunoSEQ multiplex PCR, and TCRdb's table has in-frame clones only and misses some. The sample contains more than 1.2 million clones, about 98.5% of which appear only once. The length of the CDR3 is 14 residues. Germline V CDR1 and CDR2: MGHDK, SYGVNS. Deletions cut 4 bases from V and 6 bases from J, with 15 bases between. For this clone: What it binds is unknown.

This receptor was taken from a man aged 30 to 39 in good health. The chain recombines TRBV25-1 with TRBJ1-1, with D unclear. The specimen was naive CD4+ T cells sorted from blood. Subset described: CD45RA+ positively selected. This CDR3 reads CASSAQGWNSEAFF. DNA for the CDR3: TGTGCCAGCAGTGCTCAAGGATGGAATTCTGAAGCTTTCTTT.